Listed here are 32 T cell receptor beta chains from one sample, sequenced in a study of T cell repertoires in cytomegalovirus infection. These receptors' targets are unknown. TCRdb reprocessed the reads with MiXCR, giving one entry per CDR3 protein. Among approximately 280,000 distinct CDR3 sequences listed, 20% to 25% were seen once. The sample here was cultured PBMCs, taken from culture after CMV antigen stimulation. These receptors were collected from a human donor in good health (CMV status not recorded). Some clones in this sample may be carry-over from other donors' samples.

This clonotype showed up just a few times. The CDR3 sequence: CASSHSTGELFF. The CDR3 DNA reads TGTGCCAGCAGCCATTCTACCGGGGAGCTGTTTTTT. The V and J genes are TRBV6-2 or TRBV6-3 and TRBJ2-2, with unresolved D. Trimming took 6 bases from V and 5 from J, leaving 7 bases between them. The germline V gene has CDR1 MNHEY and CDR2 SVGEGT. The CDR3 runs 12 residues.

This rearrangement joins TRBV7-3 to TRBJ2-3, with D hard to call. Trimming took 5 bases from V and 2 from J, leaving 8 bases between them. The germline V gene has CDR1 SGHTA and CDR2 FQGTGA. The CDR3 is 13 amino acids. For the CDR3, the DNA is TGTGCCAGCAGCAGGGTGGCCACAGATACGCAGTATTTT. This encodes CASSRVATDTQYF.

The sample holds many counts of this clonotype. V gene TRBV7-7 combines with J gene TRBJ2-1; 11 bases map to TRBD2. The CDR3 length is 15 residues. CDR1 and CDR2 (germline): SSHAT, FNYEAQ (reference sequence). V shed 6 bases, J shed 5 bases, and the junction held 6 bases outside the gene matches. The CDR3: CASSSTSGANNEQFF. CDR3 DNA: TGTGCCAGCAGTTCGACTAGCGGGGCCAACAATGAGCAGTTCTTC. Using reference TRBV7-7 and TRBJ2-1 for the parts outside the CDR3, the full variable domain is GAGVSQSPRYKVTKRGQDVTLRCDPISSHATLYWYQQALGQGPEFLTYFNYEAQPDKSGLPSDRFSAERPEGSISTLTIQRTEQRDSAMYRCASSSTSGANNEQFFGPGTRLTVL.

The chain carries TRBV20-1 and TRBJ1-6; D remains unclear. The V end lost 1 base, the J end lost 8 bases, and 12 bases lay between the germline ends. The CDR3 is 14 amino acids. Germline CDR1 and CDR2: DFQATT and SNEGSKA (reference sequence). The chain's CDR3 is CSARGDLRYSPLHF. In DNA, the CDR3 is TGCAGTGCTAGAGGTGACCTTCGCTATTCACCCCTCCACTTT.

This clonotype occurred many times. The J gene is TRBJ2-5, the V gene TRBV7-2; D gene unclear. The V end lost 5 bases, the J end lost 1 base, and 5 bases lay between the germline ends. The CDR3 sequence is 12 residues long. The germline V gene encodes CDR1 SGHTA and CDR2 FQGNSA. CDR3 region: CASSALQETQYF. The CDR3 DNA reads TGTGCCAGCAGCGCACTCCAAGAGACCCAGTACTTC.

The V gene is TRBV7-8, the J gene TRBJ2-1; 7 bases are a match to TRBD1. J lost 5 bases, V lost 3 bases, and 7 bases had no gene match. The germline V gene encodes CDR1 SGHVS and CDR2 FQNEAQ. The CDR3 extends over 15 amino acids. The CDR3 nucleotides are TGTGCCAGCAGCTTTTTAGCGACAGGGAACAATGAGCAGTTCTTC. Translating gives CASSFLATGNNEQFF.

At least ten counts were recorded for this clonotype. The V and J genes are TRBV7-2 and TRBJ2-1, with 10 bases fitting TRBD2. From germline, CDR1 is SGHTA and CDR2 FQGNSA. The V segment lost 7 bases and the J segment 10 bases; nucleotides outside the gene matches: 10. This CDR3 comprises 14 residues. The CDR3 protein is CASTVYQAGGEQFF. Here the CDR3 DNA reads TGTGCCAGCACTGTATATCAAGCGGGAGGGGAGCAGTTCTTC.

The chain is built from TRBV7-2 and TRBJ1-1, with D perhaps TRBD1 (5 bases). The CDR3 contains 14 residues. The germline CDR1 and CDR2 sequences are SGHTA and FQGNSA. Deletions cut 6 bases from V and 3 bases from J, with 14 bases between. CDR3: CASSSGSLDTEAFF. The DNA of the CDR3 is TGTGCCAGCAGTTCAGGGTCTTTGGACACTGAAGCTTTCTTT.

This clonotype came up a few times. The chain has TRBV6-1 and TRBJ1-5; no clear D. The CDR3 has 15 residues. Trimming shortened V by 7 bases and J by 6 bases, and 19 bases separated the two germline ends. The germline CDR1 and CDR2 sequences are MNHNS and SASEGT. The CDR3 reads CASTLVVDFSQPQHF. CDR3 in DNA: TGTGCCAGCACTCTCGTGGTGGATTTTTCTCAGCCCCAGCATTTT.

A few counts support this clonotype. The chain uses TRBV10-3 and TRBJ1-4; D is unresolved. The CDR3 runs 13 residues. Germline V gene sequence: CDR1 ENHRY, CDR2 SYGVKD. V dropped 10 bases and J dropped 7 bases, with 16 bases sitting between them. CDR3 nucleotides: TGTGCCACATCACCGGGTTTGGGTGAAAAACTGTTTTTT. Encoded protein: CATSPGLGEKLFF.

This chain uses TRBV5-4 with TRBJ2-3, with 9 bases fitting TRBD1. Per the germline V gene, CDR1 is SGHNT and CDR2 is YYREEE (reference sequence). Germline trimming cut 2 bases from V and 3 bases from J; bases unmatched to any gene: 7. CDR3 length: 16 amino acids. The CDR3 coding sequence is TGTGCCAGCAGCTTCCCGGGACAGGGAGTAACAGATACGCAGTATTTT. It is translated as CASSFPGQGVTDTQYF. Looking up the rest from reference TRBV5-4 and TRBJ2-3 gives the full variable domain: ETGVTQSPTHLIKTRGQQVTLRCSSQSGHNTVSWYQQALGQGPQFIFQYYREEENGRGNFPPRFSGLQFPNYSSELNVNALELDDSALYLCASSFPGQGVTDTQYFGPGTRLTVL.

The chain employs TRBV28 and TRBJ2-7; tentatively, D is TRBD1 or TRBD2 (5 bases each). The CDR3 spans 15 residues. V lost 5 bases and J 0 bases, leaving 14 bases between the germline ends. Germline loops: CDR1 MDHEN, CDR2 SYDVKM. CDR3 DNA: TGTGCCAGCAGTACCCTAGGGGAGAGCTCCTACGAGCAGTACTTC. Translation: CASSTLGESSYEQYF.

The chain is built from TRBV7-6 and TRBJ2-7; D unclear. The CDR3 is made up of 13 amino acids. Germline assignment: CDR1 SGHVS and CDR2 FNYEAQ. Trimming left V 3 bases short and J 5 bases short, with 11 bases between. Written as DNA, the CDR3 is TGTGCCAGCAGCTTCCGCGTGGGTGACGAGCAGTACTTC. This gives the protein CASSFRVGDEQYF.

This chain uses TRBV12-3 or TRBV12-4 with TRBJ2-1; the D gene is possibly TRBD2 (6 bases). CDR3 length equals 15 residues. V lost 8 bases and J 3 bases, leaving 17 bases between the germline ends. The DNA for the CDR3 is TGTGCCAGCGGTGGGGCGGGGAGGAGCTACAATGAGCAGTTCTTC. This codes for CASGGAGRSYNEQFF.

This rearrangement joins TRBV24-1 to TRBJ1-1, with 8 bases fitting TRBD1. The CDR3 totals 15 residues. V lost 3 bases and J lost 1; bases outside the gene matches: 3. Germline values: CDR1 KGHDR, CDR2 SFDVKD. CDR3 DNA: TGTGCCACCAGTGATCCCGGACAGGGGAACACTGAAGCTTTCTTT. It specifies CATSDPGQGNTEAFF.

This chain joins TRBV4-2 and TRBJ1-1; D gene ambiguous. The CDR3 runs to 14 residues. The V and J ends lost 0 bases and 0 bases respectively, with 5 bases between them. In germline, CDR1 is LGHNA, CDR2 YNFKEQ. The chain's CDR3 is CASSQERLNTEAFF. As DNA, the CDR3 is TGTGCCAGCAGCCAAGAAAGACTGAACACTGAAGCTTTCTTT.

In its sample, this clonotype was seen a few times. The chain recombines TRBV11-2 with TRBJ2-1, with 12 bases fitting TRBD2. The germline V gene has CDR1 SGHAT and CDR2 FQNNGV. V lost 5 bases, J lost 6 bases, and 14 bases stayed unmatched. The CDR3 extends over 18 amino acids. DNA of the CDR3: TGTGCCAGCAGCCGCGGGGGGGCTAGCGGGAGGGGTTTCAATGAGCAGTTCTTC. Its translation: CASSRGGASGRGFNEQFF.

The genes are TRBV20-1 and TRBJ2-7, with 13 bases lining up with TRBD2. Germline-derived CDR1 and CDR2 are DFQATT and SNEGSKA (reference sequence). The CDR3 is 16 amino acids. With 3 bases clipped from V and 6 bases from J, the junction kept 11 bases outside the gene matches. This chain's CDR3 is CSASPWFGTSGVEQYF. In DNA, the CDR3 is TGCAGTGCTAGCCCATGGTTCGGGACTAGCGGGGTCGAGCAGTACTTC.

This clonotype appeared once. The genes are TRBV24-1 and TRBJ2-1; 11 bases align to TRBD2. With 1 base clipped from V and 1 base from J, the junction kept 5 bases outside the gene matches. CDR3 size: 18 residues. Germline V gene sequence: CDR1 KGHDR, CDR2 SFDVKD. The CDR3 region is CATSDFTSGRKSYNEQFF. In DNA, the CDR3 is TGTGCCACCAGTGATTTTACTAGCGGGAGAAAGTCCTACAATGAGCAGTTCTTC.

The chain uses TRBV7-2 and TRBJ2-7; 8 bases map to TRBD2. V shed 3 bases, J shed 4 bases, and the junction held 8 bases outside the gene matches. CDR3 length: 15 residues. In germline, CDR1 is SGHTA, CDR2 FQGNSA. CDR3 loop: CASSFDGRAGYEQYV. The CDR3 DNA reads TGTGCCAGCAGCTTTGACGGGAGGGCCGGGTACGAGCAGTACGTC.

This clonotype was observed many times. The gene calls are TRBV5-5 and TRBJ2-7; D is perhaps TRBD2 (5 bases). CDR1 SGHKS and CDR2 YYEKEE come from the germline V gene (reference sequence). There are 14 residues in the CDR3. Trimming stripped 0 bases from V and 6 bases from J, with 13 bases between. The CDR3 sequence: CASSLAGLRGEQYF. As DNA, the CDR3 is TGTGCCAGCAGCTTGGCCGGACTTCGGGGCGAGCAGTACTTC.

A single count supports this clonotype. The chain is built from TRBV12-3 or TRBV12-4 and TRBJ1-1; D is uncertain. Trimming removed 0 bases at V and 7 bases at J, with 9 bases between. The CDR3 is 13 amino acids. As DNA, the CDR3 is TGTGCCAGCAGTTTAGCCGCTTCGGGTGAAGCTTTCTTT. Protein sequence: CASSLAASGEAFF.

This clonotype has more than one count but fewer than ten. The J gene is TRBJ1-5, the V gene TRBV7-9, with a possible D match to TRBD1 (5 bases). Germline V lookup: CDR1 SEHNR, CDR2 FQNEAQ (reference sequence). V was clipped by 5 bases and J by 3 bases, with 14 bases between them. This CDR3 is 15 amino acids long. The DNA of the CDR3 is TGTGCCAGCAGCCCCGGACGGGGGTCCAATCAGCCCCAGCATTTT. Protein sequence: CASSPGRGSNQPQHF.

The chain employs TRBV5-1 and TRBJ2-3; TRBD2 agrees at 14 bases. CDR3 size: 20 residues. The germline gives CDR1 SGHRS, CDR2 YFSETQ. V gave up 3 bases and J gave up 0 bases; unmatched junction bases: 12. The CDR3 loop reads CASSSPGRLAGGISTDTQYF. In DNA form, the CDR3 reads TGCGCCAGCAGCTCGCCAGGGAGACTAGCGGGAGGGATCAGCACAGATACGCAGTATTTT.

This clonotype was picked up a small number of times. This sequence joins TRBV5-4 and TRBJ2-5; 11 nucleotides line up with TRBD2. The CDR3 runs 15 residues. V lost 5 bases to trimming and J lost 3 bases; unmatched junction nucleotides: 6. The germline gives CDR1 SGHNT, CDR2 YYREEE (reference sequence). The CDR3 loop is CASSGLAGGEETQYF. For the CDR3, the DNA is TGTGCCAGCAGTGGGCTAGCGGGAGGCGAAGAGACCCAGTACTTC.

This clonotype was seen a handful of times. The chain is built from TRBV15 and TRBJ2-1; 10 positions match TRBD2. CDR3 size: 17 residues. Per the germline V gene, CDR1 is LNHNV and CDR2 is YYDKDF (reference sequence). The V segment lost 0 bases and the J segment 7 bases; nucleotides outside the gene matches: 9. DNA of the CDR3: TGTGCCACCAGCAGAGACCTACTTCTAGCGGGGGCGAATGAGCAGTTCTTC. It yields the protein CATSRDLLLAGANEQFF.

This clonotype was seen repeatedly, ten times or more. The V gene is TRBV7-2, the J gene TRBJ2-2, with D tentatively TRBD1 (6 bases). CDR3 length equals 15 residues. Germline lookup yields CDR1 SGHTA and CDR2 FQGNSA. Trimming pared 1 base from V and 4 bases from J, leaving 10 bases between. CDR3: CASSLGTGRTGELFF. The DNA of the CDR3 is TGTGCCAGCAGCTTAGGTACAGGGCGCACCGGGGAGCTGTTTTTT.

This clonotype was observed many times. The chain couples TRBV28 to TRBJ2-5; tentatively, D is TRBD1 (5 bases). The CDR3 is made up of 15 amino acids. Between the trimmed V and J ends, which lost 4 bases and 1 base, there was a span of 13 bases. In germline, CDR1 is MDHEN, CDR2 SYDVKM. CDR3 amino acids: CASSSPGAGQETQYF. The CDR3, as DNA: TGTGCCAGCAGTTCCCCTGGGGCAGGCCAAGAGACCCAGTACTTC.

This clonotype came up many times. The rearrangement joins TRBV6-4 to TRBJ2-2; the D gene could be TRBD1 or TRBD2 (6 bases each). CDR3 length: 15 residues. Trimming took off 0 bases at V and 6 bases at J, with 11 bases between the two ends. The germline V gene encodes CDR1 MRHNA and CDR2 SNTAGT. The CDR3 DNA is TGTGCCAGCAGTGACTCGATCGGGGGCGCCGGGGAGCTGTTTTTT. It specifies CASSDSIGGAGELFF.

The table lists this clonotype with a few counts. The CDR3 spells CASTPSRSSYGYTF. CDR3 sequence (DNA): TGTGCCAGCACCCCATCCCGATCCAGCTATGGCTACACCTTC. The genes are TRBV6-5 and TRBJ1-2; D call uncertain. Trimming removed 7 bases at V and 4 bases at J, with 16 bases between. Germline CDR1 reads MNHEY; CDR2 reads SVGAGI. The CDR3 runs 14 residues.

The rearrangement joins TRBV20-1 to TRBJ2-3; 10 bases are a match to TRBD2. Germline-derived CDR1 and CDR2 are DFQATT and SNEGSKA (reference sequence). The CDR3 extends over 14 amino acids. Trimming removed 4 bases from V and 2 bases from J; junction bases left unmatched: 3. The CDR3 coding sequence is TGCAGTGCTACCGGGACTAGCGCCACAGATACGCAGTATTTT. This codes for CSATGTSATDTQYF.

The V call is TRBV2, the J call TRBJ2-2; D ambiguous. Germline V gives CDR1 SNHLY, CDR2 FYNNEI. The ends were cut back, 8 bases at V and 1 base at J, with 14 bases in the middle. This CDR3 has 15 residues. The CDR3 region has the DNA TGTGCCAGCCGATTTGATTTAGGGAACACCGGGGAGCTGTTTTTT. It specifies CASRFDLGNTGELFF.